A single sample is the source of the 9 T cell receptor beta chains below, sequenced in a study of T cells in Graves' hyperthyroidism and ophthalmopathy. Regions amplified from RNA transcripts were the TCR beta CDR3 regions. The HTBI primer set drove a first-round RT-PCR of the TCR CDR3. TCRdb ran MiXCR on the multiplex PCR reads and lists one entry per CDR3 protein. The sample lists roughly 840,000 distinct CDR3 sequences, roughly 40% occurring once. Sequenced sample: blood. The receptors stem from a young man with Graves' hyperthyroidism.

V gene TRBV20-1 combines with J gene TRBJ2-2; 9 bases match TRBD1. The CDR3 is 12 residues long. CDR1 DFQATT and CDR2 SNEGSKA come from the germline V gene (reference sequence). The V segment lost 7 bases and the J segment 6 bases; nucleotides outside the gene matches: 3. The DNA of the CDR3 is TGCAGTGAACAGGGGGCAGCCGGGGAGCTGTTTTTT. Its protein product is CSEQGAAGELFF.

Note on this clonotype: Being one base from a much bigger clone, this may be a read error. V gene TRBV6-4 combines with J gene TRBJ1-4, with D tentatively TRBD1 (6 bases). This CDR3 spans 14 amino acids. V dropped 2 bases and J dropped 3 bases, with 7 bases sitting between them. Germline V gives CDR1 MRHNA, CDR2 SNTAGT. The CDR3 DNA follows: TGTGCCAGCAGTGACGGGGGGCCTAATGAAAAACTGTTTTTT. This translates into CASSDGGPNEKLFF.

The V and J genes are TRBV9 and TRBJ2-7; D possibly corresponds to TRBD2 (5 bases). This CDR3 is 14 amino acids long. Germline V gene lookup returns CDR1 SGDLS and CDR2 YYNGEE. The V end lost 0 bases, the J end lost 6 bases, and 13 bases lay between the germline ends. CDR3 sequence (DNA): TGTGCCAGCAGCGTAGGTAAGGTCAGCGGCGAGCAGTACTTC. Translation: CASSVGKVSGEQYF.

In this sample, this clonotype turned up many times. This chain uses TRBV7-2 with TRBJ2-5; D call uncertain. CDR3 length: 13 residues. Germline CDR1 reads SGHTA; CDR2 reads FQGNSA. V dropped 5 bases and J dropped 2 bases, with 9 bases sitting between them. CDR3 region: CASSLTIQETQYF. Written as DNA, the CDR3 is TGTGCCAGCAGCCTCACGATTCAAGAGACCCAGTACTTC.

This clonotype was observed a few times. CDR3 coding DNA: TGCGCCAGCAGCCCACAGGGGGCTCATCAGCCCCAGCATTTT. Translating gives CASSPQGAHQPQHF. The chain uses TRBV5-1 and TRBJ1-5, with 9 bases matching TRBD1. The CDR3 contains 14 residues. Per germline, CDR1 SGHRS and CDR2 YFSETQ. The V and J ends lost 4 bases and 5 bases, in that order; junction bases with no gene match: 4.

This chain's CDR3 is CASARPAYNSPLHF. The CDR3, as DNA: TGTGCCAGCGCCCGGCCAGCCTATAATTCACCCCTCCACTTT. The J gene is TRBJ1-6, the V gene TRBV25-1; D is unclear. Deletions cut 8 bases from V and 2 bases from J, with 10 bases between. Germline V gene sequence: CDR1 MGHDK, CDR2 SYGVNS. The CDR3 totals 14 residues. The full variable domain, its missing parts supplied by reference TRBV25-1 and TRBJ1-6, is EADIYQTPRYLVIGTGKKITLECSQTMGHDKMYWYQQDPGMELHLIHYSYGVNSTEKGDLSSESTVSRIRTEHFPLTLESARPSHTSQYLCASARPAYNSPLHFGNGTRLTVT.

About this clonotype itself: A clone one base away is much larger, so this may be a read error. This chain uses TRBV5-4 with TRBJ1-4; unclear D gene. The length of the CDR3 is 13 residues. Germline V lookup: CDR1 SGHNT, CDR2 YYREEE (reference sequence). V lost 4 bases, J lost 4 bases, and 8 bases lay in between. The chain's CDR3 is CASSRQNNEKLFF. The CDR3 DNA sequence: TGTGCCAGCAGCCGCCAGAATAATGAAAAACTGTTTTTT. The full variable domain, its missing parts supplied by reference TRBV5-4 and TRBJ1-4, is ETGVTQSPTHLIKTRGQQVTLRCSSQSGHNTVSWYQQALGQGPQFIFQYYREEENGRGNFPPRFSGLQFPNYSSELNVNALELDDSALYLCASSRQNNEKLFFGSGTQLSVL.

This clonotype has only a few counts. The rearrangement uses TRBV7-8 and TRBJ1-3; D is uncertain. The germline gives CDR1 SGHVS, CDR2 FQNEAQ. V lost 4 bases and J lost 6, with 7 bases in between. The CDR3 contains 12 residues. In DNA, the CDR3 is TGTGCCAGCAGCTCCGGGGTAAACACCATATATTTT. Protein product: CASSSGVNTIYF.

On this clonotype itself: This may be a read error: a much more frequent sequence differs by one nucleotide. V is TRBV10-3 and J is TRBJ2-7; 7 positions match TRBD1. The V gene's germline CDR1 is ENHRY and CDR2 SYGVKD. There are 15 residues in the CDR3. The CDR3 loop is CAISVYRGATYGQYF. The CDR3 coding sequence is TGTGCCATCAGTGTCTACAGGGGCGCCACATACGGGCAGTACTTC.